Sequencing of this TCR beta chain was carried out in a study of blood T cell repertoires in COVID-19. This CDR3 region has 14 residues. The germline V gene has CDR1 GTSNPN and CDR2 SVGIG (reference sequence). Trimming took 2 bases from V and 8 from J, leaving 13 bases between them. Per the original data handling: Amplified reference gene primers provided the basis for estimating nucleated cell counts. Produced via immunoSEQ multiplex PCR; TCRdb's table is partial and in-frame only. The V and J calls and the clone size are those of that table, but D and trimming were determined from the DNA. This sample carries more than 85,000 clones, approximately 86% of them seen once, and the ten largest clones take 9.5% to 15%.

The chain is built from TRBV30 and TRBJ1-6; maybe TRBD1 (5 bases). This sequence originates from a human donor in a cohort sampled during active COVID-19. Sequenced sample: peripheral blood. This CDR3 is CAWSSSQGDSPLHF. CDR3 nucleotides: TGTGCCTGGAGTAGTTCGCAGGGCGATTCACCCCTCCACTTT.